A single sample gave rise to the 16 T cell receptor beta chains below, sequenced in a study of T-cell reconstitution after alpha-beta-depleted transplantation in children. TCRbeta library preparation incorporated unique molecular identifiers. Each CDR3 protein is one row after TCRdb ran MiXCR on the PCR reads. Among over 150,000 distinct CDR3 sequences, approximately 6.9% were seen once, and the ten largest hold 5.5%. This specimen consisted of PBMCs, obtained before TCRalphabeta/CD19-depleted stem cell transplant. These receptors were collected from a boy under 10 years old with acute lymphoblastic leukemia, due to receive a stem cell transplant.

The table lists this clonotype with a few counts. This chain uses TRBV28 with TRBJ1-5; no definite D call. The V end lost 3 bases, the J end lost 4 bases, and 10 bases lay between the germline ends. CDR1 and CDR2 from the germline V gene are MDHEN and SYDVKM. The CDR3 spans 14 residues. The CDR3 sequence: CASSFRLGNQPQHF. Written as DNA, the CDR3 is TGTGCCAGCAGTTTTCGGTTGGGGAATCAGCCCCAGCATTTT.

This clonotype has a count of ten or more. The J gene is TRBJ1-2, the V gene TRBV9, with unresolved D. Trimming took off 3 bases at V and 7 bases at J, with 10 bases between the two ends. The V gene's germline CDR1 is SGDLS and CDR2 YYNGEE. The CDR3 contains 12 residues. The DNA for the CDR3 is TGTGCCAGCAGCGCCCTAGGGATTGGCTACACCTTC. This codes for CASSALGIGYTF.

This clonotype has just a few counts. The chain couples TRBV6-1 to TRBJ1-6; the D gene is possibly TRBD1 (5 bases). V shed 7 bases and J shed 4 bases, with 11 bases lying between them. In germline, CDR1 is MNHNS, CDR2 SASEGT. CDR3 length: 14 residues. CDR3 residues: CASTPGLYNSPLHF. CDR3 DNA: TGTGCCAGCACCCCGGGACTTTATAATTCACCCCTCCACTTT.

This clonotype came up many times. The chain uses TRBV7-2 and TRBJ2-5, with D perhaps TRBD1 (5 bases). The V gene lost 3 bases and the J gene lost 1 base, with 12 bases spanning the gap. Germline CDR1 SGHTA, CDR2 FQGNSA. The CDR3 contains 15 residues. The CDR3 DNA is TGTGCCAGCAGCTTGTCCAGGGTCATCCAAGAGACCCAGTACTTC. It is translated as CASSLSRVIQETQYF.

This chain uses TRBV12-3 or TRBV12-4 with TRBJ2-7; TRBD2 agrees at 8 bases. This CDR3 region has 19 residues. J was trimmed by 2 bases and V by 3 bases; bases with no gene match: 18. The CDR3 is CASSFSGEEWMGGAYEQYF. The CDR3 bases are TGTGCCAGCAGTTTTAGCGGGGAAGAATGGATGGGGGGGGCCTACGAGCAGTACTTC.

This chain links TRBV7-6 with TRBJ2-2; TRBD2 might be the D (6 bases). Trimming took off 5 bases at V and 5 bases at J, with 9 bases between the two ends. Looked up from germline, CDR1 is SGHVS and CDR2 is FNYEAQ. This CDR3 has 13 amino acids. CDR3 residues: CASSPDYTGELFF. DNA for the CDR3: TGTGCCAGCAGCCCGGACTATACCGGGGAGCTGTTTTTT.

Many counts were recorded for this clonotype. The chain couples TRBV2 to TRBJ2-3, with D tentatively TRBD2 (5 bases). With 5 bases removed from V and 5 bases from J, the gap between germline ends came to 14 bases. This CDR3 is built from 14 residues. CDR1 and CDR2 from the germline V gene are SNHLY and FYNNEI. In DNA, the CDR3 is TGTGCCAGCAGTAGCCTGTGGGGAGAAGATACGCAGTATTTT. Amino acids: CASSSLWGEDTQYF.

This clonotype was seen more than once but under ten times. The chain links TRBV11-1 to TRBJ2-1; 7 bases are shared with TRBD2. CDR3 length: 19 amino acids. Unmatched junction bases numbered 24, after V lost 5 bases and J lost 8 bases. Germline CDR1 is SGHAT and CDR2 is FQDESV (reference sequence). The CDR3 region has the DNA TGTGCCAGCAGCGTTTCTAATGGGCGGGGGAGCCTTCCATCACATGAGCAGTTCTTC. Its protein is CASSVSNGRGSLPSHEQFF.

This chain connects TRBV7-2 to TRBJ1-6; D not resolved. V lost 5 bases and J lost 11, with 13 bases in between. Per the germline V gene, CDR1 is SGHTA and CDR2 is FQGNSA. This CDR3 has 13 amino acids. CDR3 loop: CASSVTDGTPLHF. CDR3 bases: TGTGCCAGCAGCGTCACCGATGGGACACCCCTCCACTTT.

This clonotype was seen repeatedly, ten times or more. The V call is TRBV20-1, the J call TRBJ1-1, with unresolved D. Germline CDR1 is DFQATT and CDR2 is SNEGSKA (reference sequence). The CDR3 extends over 14 amino acids. V lost 0 bases and J 6 bases, leaving 14 bases between the germline ends. The CDR3 sequence: CSAREGLGTAEAFF. As DNA, the CDR3 is TGCAGTGCTAGAGAAGGCCTAGGCACGGCTGAAGCTTTCTTT.

This clonotype was seen at least ten times. The chain combines TRBV29-1 with TRBJ2-3, with 9 bases identical to TRBD2. After removal of 6 bases from V and 1 base from J, the junction contained 5 bases not matched to a gene. Germline values: CDR1 SQVTM, CDR2 ANQGSEA. The CDR3 length is 14 residues. As DNA, the CDR3 is TGCAGCGTAAGACGCGGGAGGGGCACAGATACGCAGTATTTT. This encodes CSVRRGRGTDTQYF.

This clonotype was seen ten or more times. The rearrangement uses TRBV29-1 and TRBJ2-1; D is possibly TRBD2 (5 bases). The germline gives CDR1 SQVTM, CDR2 ANQGSEA. Trimming removed 3 bases at V and 0 bases at J, with 6 bases between. The CDR3 consists of 13 residues. CDR3 sequence reads: CSVEEVSYNEQFF. CDR3 bases: TGCAGCGTTGAGGAGGTCTCCTACAATGAGCAGTTCTTC.

This clonotype was seen ten or more times. The chain carries TRBV28 and TRBJ2-3; D is perhaps TRBD1 (5 bases). Germline CDR1 is MDHEN and CDR2 is SYDVKM. V lost 1 base, J lost 5 bases, and 10 bases lay in between. This CDR3 contains 14 residues. CDR3 sequence reads: CASSLSPGLDTQYF. The CDR3 DNA sequence: TGTGCCAGCAGTTTATCCCCAGGGCTAGATACGCAGTATTTT.

This clonotype has more than one count but fewer than ten. This sequence joins TRBV27 and TRBJ1-5; the D is unclear. The CDR3 has 14 residues. The V end lost 7 bases, the J end lost 6 bases, and 16 bases lay between the germline ends. Germline-derived CDR1 and CDR2 are MNHEY and SMNVEV (reference sequence). The CDR3 bases are TGTGCCAGCAACGACTTAGGGCCGGCTCAGCCCCAGCATTTT. Translated: CASNDLGPAQPQHF.

The table lists this clonotype with a few counts. The chain recombines TRBV28 with TRBJ1-5; 11 nucleotides line up with TRBD1. Trimming took 0 bases from V and 6 from J; bases not matched to a gene: 7. This CDR3 contains 17 residues. Germline assignment: CDR1 MDHEN and CDR2 SYDVKM. CDR3 DNA sequence: TGTGCCAGCAGTTTATGGGTCCGGACAGGGGGCGGTCAGCCCCAGCATTTT. Its translation: CASSLWVRTGGGQPQHF.

As concerns this clonotype: One junction end does not reproduce the germline sequence, and a read error may be involved. The V gene is TRBV25-1, the J gene TRBJ2-1, with D hard to call. From germline, CDR1 is MGHDK and CDR2 SYGVNS. The CDR3 spans 14 residues. Written as DNA, the CDR3 is TGTGCGAGCACGTCACCGGGCTCCTACAATGAGCAGTTCTTC. It is translated as CASTSPGSYNEQFF.